This entry describes one T cell receptor (beta chain). This record belongs to a study of control samples from healthy donors and cancer patients. Sequencing was performed with immunoSEQ multiplex PCR; in TCRdb, only in-frame clones are kept and a portion is missing. The repertoire holds about 150,000 clones, with just under 95% as singletons. Looked up from germline, CDR1 is MNHEY and CDR2 is SVGAGI. V lost 2 bases and J 0 bases, leaving 10 bases between the germline ends. The CDR3 loop spans 15 amino acids. This rearrangement joins TRBV6-5 to TRBJ1-1, with D possibly matching TRBD1 (5 bases). The TCR sequence derives from a man in his forties or fifties in good health. Sequenced material: blood. The CDR3 bases are TGTGCCAGCAGTTACCGCACAGGTCTGAACACTGAAGCTTTCTTT. Protein sequence: CASSYRTGLNTEAFF.